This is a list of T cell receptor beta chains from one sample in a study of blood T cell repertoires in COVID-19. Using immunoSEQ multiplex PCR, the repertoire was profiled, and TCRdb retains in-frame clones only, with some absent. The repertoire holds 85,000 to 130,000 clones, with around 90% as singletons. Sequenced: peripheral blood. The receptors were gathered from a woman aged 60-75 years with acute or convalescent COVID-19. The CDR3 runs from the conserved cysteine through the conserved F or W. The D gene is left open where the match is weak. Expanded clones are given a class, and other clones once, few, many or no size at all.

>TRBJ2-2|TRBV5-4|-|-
CASSWRTDTGELFF
TGTGCCAGCAGCTGGAGGACGGACACCGGGGAGCTGTTTTTT
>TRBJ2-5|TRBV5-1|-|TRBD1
CASRETGWQETQYF
TGCGCCAGCAGGGAGACAGGGTGGCAAGAGACCCAGTACTTC
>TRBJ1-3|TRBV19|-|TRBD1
CASSIQGATSGNTIYF
TGTGCCAGTAGCATACAGGGGGCTACATCTGGAAACACCATATATTTT
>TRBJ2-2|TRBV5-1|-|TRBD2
CASRASGTDGELFF
TGCGCCAGCAGGGCTAGCGGGACGGACGGGGAGCTGTTTTTT
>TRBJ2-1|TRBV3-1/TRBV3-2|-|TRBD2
CASSRLGLVGDEQFF
TGTGCCAGCAGCCGCCTGGGACTAGTGGGGGATGAGCAGTTCTTC
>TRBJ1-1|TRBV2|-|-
CASRGQMNTEAFF
TGTGCCAGCAGAGGACAGATGAACACTGAAGCTTTCTTT
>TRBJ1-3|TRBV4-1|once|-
CASSQGRSPRVNSGNTIYF
TGCGCCAGCAGCCAAGGGAGAAGCCCCAGAGTGAACTCTGGAAACACCATATATTTT
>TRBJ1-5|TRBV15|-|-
CATSRERYGQSNQPQHF
TGTGCCACCAGCAGAGAGCGATATGGGCAGAGCAATCAGCCCCAGCATTTT
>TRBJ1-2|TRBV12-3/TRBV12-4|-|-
CASSPLRYGYTF
TGTGCCAGCAGTCCCCTCCGTTATGGCTACACCTTC
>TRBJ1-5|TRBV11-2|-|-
CASSLREGVSQPQHF
TGTGCCAGCAGCTTGCGCGAGGGAGTCAGTCAGCCCCAGCATTTT
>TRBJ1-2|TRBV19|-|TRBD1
CASSPSGDRGDYGYTF
TGTGCCAGTAGTCCGAGCGGAGACAGGGGGGACTATGGCTACACCTTC
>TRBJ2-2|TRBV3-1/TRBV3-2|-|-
CASTSTTPGQRSGELFF
TGTGCCAGCACCTCTACAACCCCGGGACAAAGGTCCGGGGAGCTGTTTTTT
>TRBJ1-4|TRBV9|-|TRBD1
CASSVSGTGVEKLFF
TGTGCCAGCAGCGTAAGCGGGACAGGGGTTGAAAAACTGTTTTTT
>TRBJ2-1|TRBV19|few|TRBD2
CASGTSGNSYNEQFF
TGTGCCAGCGGGACTAGCGGAAACTCCTACAATGAGCAGTTCTTC
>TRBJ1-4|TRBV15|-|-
CATSREGGWSEKLFF
TGTGCCACCAGCAGAGAGGGTGGGTGGAGCGAAAAACTGTTTTTT
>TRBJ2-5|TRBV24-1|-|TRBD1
CATSDYPGGGWETQYF
TGTGCCACCAGTGATTACCCAGGGGGCGGATGGGAGACCCAGTACTTC
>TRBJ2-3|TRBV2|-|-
CASSETRGLTQYF
TGTGCCAGCAGTGAAACTCGCGGGCTTACGCAGTATTTT
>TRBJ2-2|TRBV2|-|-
CASRQTGNTGELFF
TGTGCCAGCAGGCAGACAGGGAACACCGGGGAGCTGTTTTTT
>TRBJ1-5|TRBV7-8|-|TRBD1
CASSVLDRVNQPQHF
TGTGCCAGCAGCGTCTTGGACAGGGTTAACCAGCCCCAGCATTTT
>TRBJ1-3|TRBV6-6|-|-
CASSRGGTIYF
TGTGCCAGCAGCCGGGGTGGCACCATATATTTT
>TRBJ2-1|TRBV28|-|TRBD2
CASLAGETYNEQFF
TGTGCCAGCCTAGCGGGAGAGACCTACAATGAGCAGTTCTTC
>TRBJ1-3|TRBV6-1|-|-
CASSEGPFSGNTIYF
TGTGCCAGCAGTGAGGGCCCCTTCTCTGGAAACACCATATATTTT